This T cell receptor (beta chain) was profiled in a study of CD8 T cells in Susac syndrome. Turning to this clonotype: Its antigen is undetermined.

Per germline, CDR1 LGHDT and CDR2 YNNKEL (reference sequence). The CDR3 has 15 residues. The V end lost 0 bases, the J end lost 7 bases, and 13 bases lay between the germline ends. With random hexamers, about 0.45 to 1 ug RNA was reverse transcribed. TCRdb re-called the immunoSEQ multiplex PCR reads through MiXCR, storing one row per CDR3 protein. Altogether 150,000 to 200,000 distinct CDR3 sequences are present, around 96% being singletons, with the ten largest covering roughly 0.14%. Study-level results: The study recognized that the number of individuals in its TCR sequencing and HLA analysis was relatively small.

The V and J genes are TRBV3-1 and TRBJ2-1; TRBD1 might be the D (5 bases). Sample: CD4+ T cells from PBMCs. The receptor was derived from a human donor in good health. The CDR3 nucleotides are TGTGCCAGCAGCCAAGAGATGTACAGGAATAATGAGCAGTTCTTC. This sequence encodes CASSQEMYRNNEQFF.